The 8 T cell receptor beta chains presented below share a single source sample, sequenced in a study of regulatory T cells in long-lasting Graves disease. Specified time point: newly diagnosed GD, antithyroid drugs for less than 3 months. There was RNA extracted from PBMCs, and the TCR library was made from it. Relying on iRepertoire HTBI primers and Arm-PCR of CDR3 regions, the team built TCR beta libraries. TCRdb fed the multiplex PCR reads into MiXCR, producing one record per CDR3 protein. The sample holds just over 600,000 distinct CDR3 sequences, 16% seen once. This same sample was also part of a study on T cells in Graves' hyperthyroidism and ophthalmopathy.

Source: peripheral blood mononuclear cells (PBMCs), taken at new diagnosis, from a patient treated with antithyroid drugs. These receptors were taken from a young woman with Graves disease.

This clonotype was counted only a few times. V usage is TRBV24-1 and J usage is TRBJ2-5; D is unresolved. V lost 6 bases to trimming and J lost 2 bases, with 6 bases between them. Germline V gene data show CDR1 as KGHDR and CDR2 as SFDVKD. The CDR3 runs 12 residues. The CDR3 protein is CATSPGQETQYF. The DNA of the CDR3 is TGTGCCACCAGTCCAGGTCAAGAGACCCAGTACTTC.

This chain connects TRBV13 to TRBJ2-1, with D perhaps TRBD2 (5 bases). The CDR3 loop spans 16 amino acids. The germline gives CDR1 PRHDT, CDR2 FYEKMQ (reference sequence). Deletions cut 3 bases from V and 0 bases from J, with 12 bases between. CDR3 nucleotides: TGTGCCAGCAGCTTTGGGCTGAGGGTCTCCTACAATGAGCAGTTCTTC. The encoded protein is CASSFGLRVSYNEQFF.

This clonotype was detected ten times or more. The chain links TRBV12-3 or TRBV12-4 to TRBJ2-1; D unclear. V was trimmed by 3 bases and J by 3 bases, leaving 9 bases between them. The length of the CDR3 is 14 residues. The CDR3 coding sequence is TGTGCCAGCAGTTTGGACGCCGTCTACAATGAGCAGTTCTTC. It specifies CASSLDAVYNEQFF.

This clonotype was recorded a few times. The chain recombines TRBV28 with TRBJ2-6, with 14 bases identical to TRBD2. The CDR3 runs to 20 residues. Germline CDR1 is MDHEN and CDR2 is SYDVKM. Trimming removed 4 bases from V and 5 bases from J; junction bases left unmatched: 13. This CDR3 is CASSSYGTSGSGFWANVLTF. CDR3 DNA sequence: TGTGCCAGCAGTTCCTATGGGACTAGCGGGAGTGGTTTCTGGGCCAACGTCCTGACTTTC. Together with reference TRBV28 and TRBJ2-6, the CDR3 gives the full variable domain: DVKVTQSSRYLVKRTGEKVFLECVQDMDHENMFWYRQDPGLGLRLIYFSYDVKMKEKGDIPEGYSVSREKKERFSLILESASTNQTSMYLCASSSYGTSGSGFWANVLTFGAGSRLTVL.

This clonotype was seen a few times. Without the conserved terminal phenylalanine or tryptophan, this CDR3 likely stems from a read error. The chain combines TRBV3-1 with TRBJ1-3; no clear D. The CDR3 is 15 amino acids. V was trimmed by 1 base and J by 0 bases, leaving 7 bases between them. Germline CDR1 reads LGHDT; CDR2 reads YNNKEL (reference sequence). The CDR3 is CASSQVAGSGNTIYL. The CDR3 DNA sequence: TGTGCCAGCAGCCAAGTCGCGGGCTCTGGAAACACCATATATCTT.

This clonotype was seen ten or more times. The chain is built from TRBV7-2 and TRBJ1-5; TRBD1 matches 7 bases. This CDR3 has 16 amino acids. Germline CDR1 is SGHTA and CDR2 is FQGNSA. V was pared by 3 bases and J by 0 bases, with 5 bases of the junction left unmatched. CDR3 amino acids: CASSFTGVLSNQPQHF. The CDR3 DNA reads TGTGCCAGCAGCTTCACAGGGGTCCTTAGCAATCAGCCCCAGCATTTT. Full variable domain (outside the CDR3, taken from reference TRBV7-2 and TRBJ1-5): GAGVSQSPSNKVTEKGKDVELRCDPISGHTALYWYRQSLGQGLEFLIYFQGNSAPDKSGLPSDRFSAERTGGSVSTLTIQRTQQEDSAVYLCASSFTGVLSNQPQHFGDGTRLSIL.

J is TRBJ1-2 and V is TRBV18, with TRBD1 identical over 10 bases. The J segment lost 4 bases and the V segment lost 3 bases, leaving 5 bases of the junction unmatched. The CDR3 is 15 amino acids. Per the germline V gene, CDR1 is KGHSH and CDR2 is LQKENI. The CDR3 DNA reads TGTGCCAGCTCACCGAGGGACAGGGGATCCTATGGCTACACCTTC. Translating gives CASSPRDRGSYGYTF.

This chain's CDR3 is CSVEDQGFSTDTQYF. The CDR3, as DNA: TGCAGCGTTGAAGACCAGGGATTTAGCACAGATACGCAGTATTTT. V usage is TRBV29-1 and J usage is TRBJ2-3, with D possibly TRBD1 on 5 matching bases. The CDR3 has 15 residues. CDR1 and CDR2 (germline): SQVTM, ANQGSEA. The V and J ends lost 0 bases and 0 bases respectively, with 10 bases between them.